The present TCR beta chain was sequenced within a study of T-cell reconstitution after alpha-beta-depleted transplantation in children. Regarding the study as a whole: Reportedly, only several hundred clones from non-depleted graft cells drove alpha-beta T-cell counts at about two months. Hyperexpanded clones declined; after one year, newly produced T cells mostly supplied diversity.

Unmatched junction bases numbered 7, after V lost 4 bases and J lost 1 base. The length of the CDR3 is 16 residues. Germline-derived CDR1 and CDR2 are LGHNA and YNFKEQ. During its preparation, the TCRbeta library received unique molecular identifiers. In TCRdb, the PCR reads were re-called with MiXCR into one record per CDR3 protein. The sample has approximately 230,000 distinct CDR3 sequences, under 30% seen once. This clonotype came up many times. Its target is unknown. The sequencing used PBMCs, collected before TCRalphabeta/CD19-depleted stem cell transplant. The receptor was isolated from a girl aged 2 to 9 with Fanconi anemia, due to receive a stem cell transplant. The V gene is TRBV4-2, the J gene TRBJ2-3; 8 nucleotides agree with TRBD2. CDR3 DNA: TGTGCCAGCAGCCTCACGGGAGGGCCGGGCACAGATACGCAGTATTTT. It specifies CASSLTGGPGTDTQYF.